These 18 T cell receptor beta chains originate from one sample sequenced in a study of cytomegalovirus exposure and HLA in healthy donors. 60 Vbeta and 13 Jbeta primers were used in PCR. The assay was immunoSEQ multiplex PCR, and TCRdb's table has in-frame clones only and misses some. The top ten clones hold around 1.2% of a sample with fewer than 150,000 clones, around 73% of them seen once. Sequenced material: PBMCs. Receptor source: a man aged 45-65 years in good health and CMV-seronegative.

This clone was seen only once. The chain joins TRBV7-2 to TRBJ1-2; D is unclear. Trimming left V 5 bases short and J 8 bases short, with 21 bases between. The germline gives CDR1 SGHTA, CDR2 FQGNSA. The CDR3 length is 15 residues. CDR3 loop: CASSHDTIRAKGYTF. The CDR3 DNA reads as TGTGCCAGCAGCCACGACACCATTAGAGCTAAGGGCTACACCTTC.

The CDR3 sequence: CASSLDTGGYTEAFF. For the CDR3, the DNA is TGCGCCAGCAGCTTAGATACAGGGGGTTACACTGAAGCTTTCTTT. J is TRBJ1-1 and V is TRBV5-1; 8 bases fit TRBD1. The CDR3 is made up of 15 amino acids. J lost 3 bases, V lost 2 bases, and 6 bases had no gene match. CDR1 is SGHRS and CDR2 is YFSETQ in the germline V gene.

This clone has only one observation. The chain recombines TRBV10-2 with TRBJ2-5; D uncertain. This CDR3 is 14 amino acids long. The ends were cut back, 3 bases at V and 3 bases at J, with 11 bases in the middle. Germline CDR1 reads WSHSY; CDR2 reads SAAADI. The CDR3 region is CASSEAFAKETQYF. CDR3 DNA: TGCGCCAGCAGTGAAGCGTTCGCGAAAGAGACCCAGTACTTC.

The chain employs TRBV19 and TRBJ1-1, with D maybe TRBD1 (6 bases). Germline values: CDR1 LNHDA, CDR2 SQIVND (reference sequence). Trimming shortened V by 3 bases and J by 0 bases, and 11 bases separated the two germline ends. The CDR3 has 15 residues. For the CDR3, the DNA is TGTGCCAGTAGTATTTCCGGACAGTTGAACACTGAAGCTTTCTTT. Translating it yields CASSISGQLNTEAFF.

This chain connects TRBV18 to TRBJ1-1; a weak D match, TRBD1 (5 bases). V lost 3 bases and J 11 bases, leaving 10 bases between the germline ends. Germline V gives CDR1 KGHSH, CDR2 LQKENI. There are 11 residues in the CDR3. The CDR3 sequence: CASSPRDSAFF. The DNA for the CDR3 is TGTGCCAGCTCACCCCGGGACTCTGCTTTCTTT.

The V and J genes are TRBV19 and TRBJ2-3; TRBD2 agrees at 8 bases. Germline trimming cut 6 bases from V and 4 bases from J; bases unmatched to any gene: 18. This CDR3 spans 18 amino acids. Germline V gene lookup returns CDR1 LNHDA and CDR2 SQIVND (reference sequence). The chain's CDR3 is CASSSPVLNSGNPDTQYF. CDR3 bases: TGTGCCAGTAGCTCACCAGTCCTGAATAGCGGGAATCCAGATACGCAGTATTTT.

The genes are TRBV5-4 and TRBJ2-5; possible D gene TRBD1, 6 bases. CDR3 size: 14 residues. Germline values: CDR1 SGHNT, CDR2 YYREEE (reference sequence). CDR3 sequence: CATARTGHEETQYF. The CDR3 DNA follows: TGTGCTACCGCGCGGACGGGACATGAAGAGACCCAGTACTTC.

This chain connects TRBV28 to TRBJ1-2, with no clear D. Germline CDR1 reads MDHEN; CDR2 reads SYDVKM. Trimming pared 3 bases from V and 4 bases from J, leaving 15 bases between. CDR3 length equals 15 residues. CDR3 sequence: CASSLIPEAGYGYTF. The DNA for the CDR3 is TGTGCCAGCAGTTTGATTCCCGAGGCGGGCTATGGCTACACCTTC.

The chain is built from TRBV7-9 and TRBJ1-5; TRBD1 might be the D (6 bases). This CDR3 has 17 residues. Between the trimmed V and J ends, which lost 5 bases and 4 bases, there was a span of 21 bases. The germline V gene encodes CDR1 SEHNR and CDR2 FQNEAQ (reference sequence). CDR3 DNA sequence: TGTGCCAGCAGCCTCCACAGGGTCCCCTATAGAAATCAGCCCCAGCATTTT. It yields the protein CASSLHRVPYRNQPQHF.

In its sample, this clone was seen a few times. V gene TRBV11-1 combines with J gene TRBJ2-1, with D possibly TRBD1 on 5 matching bases. The CDR3 has 14 residues. V lost 3 bases to trimming and J lost 4 bases, with 10 bases between them. Germline CDR1 reads SGHAT; CDR2 reads FQDESV (reference sequence). The CDR3 protein is CASSLSQGYNEQFF. The DNA of the CDR3 is TGTGCCAGCAGCTTGTCCCAGGGTTACAATGAGCAGTTCTTC.

The chain carries TRBV2 and TRBJ2-3, with D maybe TRBD2 (6 bases). The CDR3 covers 14 residues. With 1 base removed from V and 6 bases from J, the gap between germline ends came to 11 bases. CDR1 and CDR2 (germline): SNHLY, FYNNEI. The chain's CDR3 is CASSEVRGWDTQYF. Written as DNA, the CDR3 is TGTGCCAGCAGTGAAGTTCGGGGGTGGGATACGCAGTATTTT.

The V call is TRBV6-6, the J call TRBJ2-5; D ambiguous. The CDR3 contains 15 residues. Germline-derived CDR1 and CDR2 are MNHNY and SVGAGI (reference sequence). The V end was cut by 4 bases, the J end by 1 base, with 13 bases between. CDR3: CASSSGRVGQETQYF. The CDR3 DNA follows: TGTGCCAGCAGTTCGGGTAGAGTAGGCCAAGAGACCCAGTACTTC.

The chain has TRBV10-3 and TRBJ2-7; perhaps TRBD2 as D (7 bases). V lost 0 bases and J 6 bases, leaving 15 bases between the germline ends. CDR1 is ENHRY, CDR2 SYGVKD, per germline. This CDR3 contains 15 residues. The chain's CDR3 is CAISESRAGEGEQYF. CDR3 DNA: TGTGCCATCAGTGAGTCTAGGGCAGGGGAGGGCGAGCAGTACTTC.

The V call is TRBV11-2, the J call TRBJ2-7; TRBD1 aligns across 8 bases. The J segment lost 6 bases and the V segment lost 6 bases, leaving 10 bases of the junction unmatched. Per the germline V gene, CDR1 is SGHAT and CDR2 is FQNNGV. This CDR3 is 14 amino acids long. Here the CDR3 DNA reads TGTGCCAGCAGAAAGGACAGGGAGCCCCTCGAGCAGTACTTC. Protein sequence: CASRKDREPLEQYF. The variable domain in full, completed from reference TRBV11-2 and TRBJ2-7, reads EAGVAQSPRYKIIEKRQSVAFWCNPISGHATLYWYQQILGQGPKLLIQFQNNGVVDDSQLPKDRFSAERLKGVDSTLKIQPAKLEDSAVYLCASRKDREPLEQYFGPGTRLTVT.

In DNA, the CDR3 is TGTGCCAGCAGCTTGGCCGGGAGAAGGGACAATGAGCAGTTCTTC. Protein sequence: CASSLAGRRDNEQFF. J is TRBJ2-1 and V is TRBV7-9; maybe TRBD2 (6 bases). V dropped 3 bases and J dropped 5 bases, with 14 bases sitting between them. The germline CDR1 and CDR2 sequences are SEHNR and FQNEAQ (reference sequence). The length of the CDR3 is 15 residues.

The chain is built from TRBV18 and TRBJ2-2, with 7 bases aligning to TRBD1. This CDR3 contains 17 residues. Germline CDR1 KGHSH, CDR2 LQKENI. V shed 1 base, J shed 5 bases, and the junction held 10 bases outside the gene matches. The DNA for the CDR3 is TGTGCCAGCTCACCACTACCCAGGACAGGCGAGACCGGGGAGCTGTTTTTT. It translates to CASSPLPRTGETGELFF.

This clone was counted only a few times. The rearrangement links TRBV9 to TRBJ2-7; 7 bases map to TRBD1. This CDR3 contains 15 residues. Unmatched junction bases numbered 8, after V lost 0 bases and J lost 5 bases. CDR1 and CDR2 from the germline V gene are SGDLS and YYNGEE. The CDR3 DNA reads as TGTGCCAGCAGCGTAGGTTGGGAAGGGGGCCACGAGCAGTACTTC. Translated, it gives CASSVGWEGGHEQYF.

This clone was observed once. The DNA for the CDR3 is TGTGCCAGCAGTTTACTTAGTCGGAGGACTAGCGGGCGTAATTCCTACGAGCAGTACTTC. Protein sequence: CASSLLSRRTSGRNSYEQYF. The chain employs TRBV28 and TRBJ2-7; 11 nucleotides match TRBD2. In germline, CDR1 is MDHEN, CDR2 SYDVKM. With 2 bases clipped from V and 1 base from J, the junction kept 16 bases outside the gene matches. This CDR3 is built from 20 residues.